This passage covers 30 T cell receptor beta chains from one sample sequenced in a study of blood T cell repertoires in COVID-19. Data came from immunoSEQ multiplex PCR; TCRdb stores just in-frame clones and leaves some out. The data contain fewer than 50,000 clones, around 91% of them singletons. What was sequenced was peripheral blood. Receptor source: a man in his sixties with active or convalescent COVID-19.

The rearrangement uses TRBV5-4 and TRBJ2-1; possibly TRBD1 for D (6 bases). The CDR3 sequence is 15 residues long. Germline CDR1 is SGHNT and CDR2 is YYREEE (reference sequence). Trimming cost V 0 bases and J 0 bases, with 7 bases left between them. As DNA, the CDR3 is TGTGCCAGCAGCTTGGACAGGGCCTCCTACAATGAGCAGTTCTTC. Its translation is CASSLDRASYNEQFF.

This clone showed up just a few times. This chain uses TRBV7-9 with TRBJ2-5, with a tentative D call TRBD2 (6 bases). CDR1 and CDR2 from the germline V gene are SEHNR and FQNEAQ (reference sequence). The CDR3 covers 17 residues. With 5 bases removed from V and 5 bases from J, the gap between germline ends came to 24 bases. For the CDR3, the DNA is TGTGCCAGCAGCCACGGGACCGCCGGGAGTGGGGGGGAGACCCAGTACTTC. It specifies CASSHGTAGSGGETQYF.

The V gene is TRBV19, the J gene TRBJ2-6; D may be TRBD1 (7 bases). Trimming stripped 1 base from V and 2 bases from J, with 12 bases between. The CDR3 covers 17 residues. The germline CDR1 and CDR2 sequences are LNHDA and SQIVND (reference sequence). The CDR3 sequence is CASSIADRTTGANVLTF. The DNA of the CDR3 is TGTGCCAGTAGTATAGCGGACAGGACTACTGGGGCCAACGTCCTGACTTTC.

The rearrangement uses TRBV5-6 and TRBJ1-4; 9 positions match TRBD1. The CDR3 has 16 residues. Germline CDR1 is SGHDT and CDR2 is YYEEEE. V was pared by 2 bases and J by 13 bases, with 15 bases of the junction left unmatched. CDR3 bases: TGTGCCAGCAGCTTCTTAACAGGGGGCCCAAACCTTAGACTGTTTTTT. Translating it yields CASSFLTGGPNLRLFF.

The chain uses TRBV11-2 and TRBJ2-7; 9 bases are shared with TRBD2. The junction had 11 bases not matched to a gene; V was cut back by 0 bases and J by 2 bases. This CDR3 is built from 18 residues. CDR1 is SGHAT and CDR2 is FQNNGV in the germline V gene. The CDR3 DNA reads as TGTGCCAGCAGCTTAGACGCCATCGGACTAGCGCTAGCCTACGAGCAGTACTTC. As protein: CASSLDAIGLALAYEQYF.

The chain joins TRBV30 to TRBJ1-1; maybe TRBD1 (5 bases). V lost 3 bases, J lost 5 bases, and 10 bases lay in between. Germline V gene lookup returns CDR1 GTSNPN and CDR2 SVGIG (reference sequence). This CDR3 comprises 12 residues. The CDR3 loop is CAWSPGRTEAFF. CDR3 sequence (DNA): TGTGCCTGGAGCCCAGGGAGGACTGAAGCTTTCTTT.

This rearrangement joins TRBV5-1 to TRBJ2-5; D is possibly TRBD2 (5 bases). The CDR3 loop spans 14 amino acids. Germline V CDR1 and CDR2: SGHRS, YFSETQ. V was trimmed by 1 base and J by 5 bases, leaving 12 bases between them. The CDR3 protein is CASSLSGGRETQYF. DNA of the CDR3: TGCGCCAGCAGCTTGAGCGGAGGCAGGGAGACCCAGTACTTC.

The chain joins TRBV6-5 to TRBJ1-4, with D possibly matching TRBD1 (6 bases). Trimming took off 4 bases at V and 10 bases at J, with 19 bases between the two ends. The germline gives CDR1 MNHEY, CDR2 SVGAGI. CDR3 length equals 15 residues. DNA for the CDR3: TGTGCCAGCAGTTTCACCGGGACAATAAAGGGAAAACTGTTTTTT. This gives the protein CASSFTGTIKGKLFF.

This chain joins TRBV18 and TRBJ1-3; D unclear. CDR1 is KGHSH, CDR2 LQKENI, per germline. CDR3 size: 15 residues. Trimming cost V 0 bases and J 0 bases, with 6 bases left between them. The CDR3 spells CASSPPGSSGNTIYF. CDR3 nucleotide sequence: TGTGCCAGCTCACCACCCGGGAGCTCTGGAAACACCATATATTTT.

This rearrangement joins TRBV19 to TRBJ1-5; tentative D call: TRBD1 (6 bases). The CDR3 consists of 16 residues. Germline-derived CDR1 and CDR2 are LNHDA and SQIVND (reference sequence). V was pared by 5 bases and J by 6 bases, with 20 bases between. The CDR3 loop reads CASSPTSGQRVQPQHF. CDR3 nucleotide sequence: TGTGCCAGTAGTCCTACTTCGGGACAAAGGGTTCAGCCCCAGCATTTT.

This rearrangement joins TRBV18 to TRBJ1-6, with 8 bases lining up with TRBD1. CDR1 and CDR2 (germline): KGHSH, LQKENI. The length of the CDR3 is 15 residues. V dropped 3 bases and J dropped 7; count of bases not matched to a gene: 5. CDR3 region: CASSPLAGGNSPLHF. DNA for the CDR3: TGTGCCAGCTCACCCCTGGCAGGGGGCAATTCACCCCTCCACTTT.

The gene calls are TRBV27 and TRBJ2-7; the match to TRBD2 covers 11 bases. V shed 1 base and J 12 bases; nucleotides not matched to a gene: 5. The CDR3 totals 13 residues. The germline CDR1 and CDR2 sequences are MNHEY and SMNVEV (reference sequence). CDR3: CASSLLTSGTLYF. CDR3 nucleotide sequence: TGTGCCAGCAGTTTATTGACTAGCGGGACCTTGTACTTC.

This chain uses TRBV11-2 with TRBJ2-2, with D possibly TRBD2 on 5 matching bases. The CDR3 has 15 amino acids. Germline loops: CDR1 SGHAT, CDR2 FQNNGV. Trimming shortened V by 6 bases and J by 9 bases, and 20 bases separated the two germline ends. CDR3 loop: CASRSPGKLVWELFF. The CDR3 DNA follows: TGTGCCAGCAGATCCCCCGGGAAACTTGTGTGGGAGCTGTTTTTT.

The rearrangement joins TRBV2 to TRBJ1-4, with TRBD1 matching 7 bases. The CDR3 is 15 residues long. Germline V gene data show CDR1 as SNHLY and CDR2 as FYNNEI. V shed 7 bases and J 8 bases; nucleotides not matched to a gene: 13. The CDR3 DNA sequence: TGTGCCAGCATTTTGATTGAGGGGGCAGGAGAAAAACTGTTTTTT. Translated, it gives CASILIEGAGEKLFF.

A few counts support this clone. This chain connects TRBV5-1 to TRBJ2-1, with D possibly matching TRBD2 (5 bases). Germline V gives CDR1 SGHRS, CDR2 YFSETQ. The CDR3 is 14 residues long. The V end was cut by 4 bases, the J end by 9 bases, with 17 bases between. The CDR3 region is CASSALTSSGEQFF. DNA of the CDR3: TGCGCCAGCAGCGCCCTAACTAGTAGTGGTGAGCAGTTCTTC.

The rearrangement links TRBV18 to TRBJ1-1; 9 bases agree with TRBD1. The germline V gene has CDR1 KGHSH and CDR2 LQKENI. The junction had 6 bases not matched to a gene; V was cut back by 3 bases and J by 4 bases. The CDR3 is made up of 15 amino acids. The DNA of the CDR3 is TGTGCCAGCTCACCGGGACAGGGAGTGGTCACTGAAGCTTTCTTT. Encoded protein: CASSPGQGVVTEAFF. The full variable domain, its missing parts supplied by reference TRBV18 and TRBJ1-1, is NAGVMQNPRHLVRRRGQEARLRCSPMKGHSHVYWYRQLPEEGLKFMVYLQKENIIDESGMPKERFSAEFPKEGPSILRIQQVVRGDSAAYFCASSPGQGVVTEAFFGQGTRLTVV.

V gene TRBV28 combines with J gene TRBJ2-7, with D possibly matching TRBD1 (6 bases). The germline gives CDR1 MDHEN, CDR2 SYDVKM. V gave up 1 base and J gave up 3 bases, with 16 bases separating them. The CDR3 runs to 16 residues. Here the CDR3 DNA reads TGTGCCAGCAGTTTATATGGACAGCCCGGAGGCTACGAGCAGTACTTC. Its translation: CASSLYGQPGGYEQYF.

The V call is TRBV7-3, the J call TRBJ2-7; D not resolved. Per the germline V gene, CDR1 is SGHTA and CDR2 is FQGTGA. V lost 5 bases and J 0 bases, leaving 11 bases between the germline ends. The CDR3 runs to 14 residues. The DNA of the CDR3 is TGTGCCAGCAGCCTCGCTAGGATCTCCTACGAGCAGTACTTC. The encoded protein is CASSLARISYEQYF.

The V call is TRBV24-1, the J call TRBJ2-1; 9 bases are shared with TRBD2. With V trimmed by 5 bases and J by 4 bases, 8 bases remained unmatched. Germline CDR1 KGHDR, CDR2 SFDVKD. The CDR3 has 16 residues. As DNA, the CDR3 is TGTGCCACCAGTGGGGGTAGCGGGAGTCCGTACAATGAGCAGTTCTTC. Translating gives CATSGGSGSPYNEQFF.

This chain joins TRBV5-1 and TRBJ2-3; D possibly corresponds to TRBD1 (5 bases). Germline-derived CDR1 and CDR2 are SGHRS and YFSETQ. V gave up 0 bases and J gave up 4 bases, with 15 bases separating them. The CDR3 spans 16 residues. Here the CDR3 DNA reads TGCGCCAGCAGCTTGGCCAGCCGAGGCAGGGCAGATACGCAGTATTTT. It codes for CASSLASRGRADTQYF.

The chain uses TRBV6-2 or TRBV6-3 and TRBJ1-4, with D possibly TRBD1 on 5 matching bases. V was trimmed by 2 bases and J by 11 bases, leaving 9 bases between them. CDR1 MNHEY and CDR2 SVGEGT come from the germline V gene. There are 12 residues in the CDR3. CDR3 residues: CASSYVKGKLFF. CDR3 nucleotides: TGTGCCAGCAGTTACGTGAAGGGGAAACTGTTTTTT.

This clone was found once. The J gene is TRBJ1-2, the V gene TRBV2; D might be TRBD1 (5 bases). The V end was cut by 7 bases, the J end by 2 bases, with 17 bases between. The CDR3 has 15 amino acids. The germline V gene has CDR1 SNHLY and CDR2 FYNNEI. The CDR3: CASNPQGGANYGYTF. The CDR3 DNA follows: TGTGCCAGCAATCCCCAAGGAGGGGCCAACTATGGCTACACCTTC.

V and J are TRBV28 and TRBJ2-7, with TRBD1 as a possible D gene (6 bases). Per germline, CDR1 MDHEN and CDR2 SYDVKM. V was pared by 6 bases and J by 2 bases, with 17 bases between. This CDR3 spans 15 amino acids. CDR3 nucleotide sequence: TGTGCCAGCAGAGCCGGACAGCTTGGTACCTACGAGCAGTACTTC. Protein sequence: CASRAGQLGTYEQYF.

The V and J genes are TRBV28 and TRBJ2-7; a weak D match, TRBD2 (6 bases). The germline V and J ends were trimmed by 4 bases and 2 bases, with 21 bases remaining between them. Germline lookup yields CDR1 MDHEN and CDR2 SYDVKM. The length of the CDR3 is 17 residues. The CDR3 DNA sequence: TGTGCCAGCAGTTCCCCGTTAGCGGAGCCCTTCCCCTACGAGCAGTACTTC. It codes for CASSSPLAEPFPYEQYF.

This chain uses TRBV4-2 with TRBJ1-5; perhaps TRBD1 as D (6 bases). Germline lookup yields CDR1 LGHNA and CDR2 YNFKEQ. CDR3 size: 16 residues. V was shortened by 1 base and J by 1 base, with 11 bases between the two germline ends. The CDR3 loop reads CASSQADRRSNQPQHF. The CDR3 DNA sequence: TGTGCCAGCAGCCAAGCCGACAGGAGAAGCAATCAGCCCCAGCATTTT.

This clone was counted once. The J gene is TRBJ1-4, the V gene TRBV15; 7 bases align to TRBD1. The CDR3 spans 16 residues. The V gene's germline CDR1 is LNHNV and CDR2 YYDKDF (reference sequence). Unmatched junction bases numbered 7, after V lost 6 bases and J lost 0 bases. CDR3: CATRKDRAATNEKLFF. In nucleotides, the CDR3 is TGTGCCACCAGAAAAGACAGGGCGGCAACTAATGAAAAACTGTTTTTT.

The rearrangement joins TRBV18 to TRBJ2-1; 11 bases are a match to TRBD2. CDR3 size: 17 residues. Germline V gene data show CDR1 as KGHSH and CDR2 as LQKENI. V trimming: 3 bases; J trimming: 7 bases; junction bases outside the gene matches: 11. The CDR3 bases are TGTGCCAGCTCACCTACCCGACTAGCGGGAAATTGGAATGAGCAGTTCTTC. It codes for CASSPTRLAGNWNEQFF.

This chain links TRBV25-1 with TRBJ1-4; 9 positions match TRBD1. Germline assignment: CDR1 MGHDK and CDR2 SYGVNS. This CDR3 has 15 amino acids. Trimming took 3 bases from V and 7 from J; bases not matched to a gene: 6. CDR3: CASSDSGTGSEKLFF. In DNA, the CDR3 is TGTGCCAGCAGTGATTCGGGGACAGGGTCTGAAAAACTGTTTTTT.

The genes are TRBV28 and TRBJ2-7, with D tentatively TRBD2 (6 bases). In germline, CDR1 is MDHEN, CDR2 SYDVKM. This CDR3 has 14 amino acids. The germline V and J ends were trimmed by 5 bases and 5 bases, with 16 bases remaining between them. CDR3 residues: CASSPPGSIDEQYF. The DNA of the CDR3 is TGTGCCAGCAGTCCCCCCGGGAGCATCGACGAGCAGTACTTC.

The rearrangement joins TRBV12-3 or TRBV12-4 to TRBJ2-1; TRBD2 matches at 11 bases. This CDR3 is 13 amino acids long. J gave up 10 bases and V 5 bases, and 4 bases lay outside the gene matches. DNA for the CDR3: TGTGCCAGCAGTCCACGACTAGCGGGAGAGCAGTTCTTC. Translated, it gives CASSPRLAGEQFF.